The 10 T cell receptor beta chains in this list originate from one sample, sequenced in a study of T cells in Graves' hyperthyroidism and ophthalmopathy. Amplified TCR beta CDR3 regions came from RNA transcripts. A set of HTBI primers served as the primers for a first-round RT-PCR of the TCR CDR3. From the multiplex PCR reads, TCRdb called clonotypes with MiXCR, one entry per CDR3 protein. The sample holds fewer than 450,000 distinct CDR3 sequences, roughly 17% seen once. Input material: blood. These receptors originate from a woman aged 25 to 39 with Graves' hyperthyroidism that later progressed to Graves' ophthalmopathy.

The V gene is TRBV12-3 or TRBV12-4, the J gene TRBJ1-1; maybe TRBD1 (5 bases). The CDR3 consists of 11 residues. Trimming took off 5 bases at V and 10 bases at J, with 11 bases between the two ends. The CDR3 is CASSPGVGAFF. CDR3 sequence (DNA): TGTGCCAGCAGTCCGGGGGTTGGAGCTTTCTTT.

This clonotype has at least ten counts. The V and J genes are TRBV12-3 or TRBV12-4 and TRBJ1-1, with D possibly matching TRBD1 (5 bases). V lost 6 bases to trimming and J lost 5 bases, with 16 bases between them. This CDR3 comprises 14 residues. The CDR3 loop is CASRPQWGWTEAFF. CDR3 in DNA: TGTGCCAGCAGACCCCAGTGGGGGTGGACTGAAGCTTTCTTT.

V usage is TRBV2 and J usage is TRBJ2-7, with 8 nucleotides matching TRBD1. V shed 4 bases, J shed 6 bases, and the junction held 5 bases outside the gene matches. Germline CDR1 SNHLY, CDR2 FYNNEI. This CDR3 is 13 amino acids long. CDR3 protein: CASSVSTGGEQYF. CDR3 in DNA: TGTGCCAGCAGTGTCTCTACAGGGGGCGAGCAGTACTTC. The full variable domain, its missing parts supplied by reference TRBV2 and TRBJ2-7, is EPEVTQTPSHQVTQMGQEVILRCVPISNHLYFYWYRQILGQKVEFLVSFYNNEISEKSEIFDDQFSVERPDGSNFTLKIRSTKLEDSAMYFCASSVSTGGEQYFGPGTRLTVT.

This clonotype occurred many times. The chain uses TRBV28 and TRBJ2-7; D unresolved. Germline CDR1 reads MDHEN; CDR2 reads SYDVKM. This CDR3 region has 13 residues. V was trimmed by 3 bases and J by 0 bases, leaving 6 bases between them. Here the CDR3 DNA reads TGTGCCAGCAGTTTGGTTGACTCCTACGAGCAGTACTTC. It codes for CASSLVDSYEQYF.

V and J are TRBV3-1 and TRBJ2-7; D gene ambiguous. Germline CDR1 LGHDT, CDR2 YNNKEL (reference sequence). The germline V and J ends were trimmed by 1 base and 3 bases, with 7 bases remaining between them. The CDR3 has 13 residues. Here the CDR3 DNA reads TGTGCCAGCAGCCAAGCCTTGGTCTACGAGCAGTACTTC. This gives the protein CASSQALVYEQYF.

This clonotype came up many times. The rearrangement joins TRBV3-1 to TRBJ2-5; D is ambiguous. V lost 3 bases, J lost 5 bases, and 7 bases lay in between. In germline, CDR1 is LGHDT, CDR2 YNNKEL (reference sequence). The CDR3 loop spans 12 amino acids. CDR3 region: CASSHGGETQYF. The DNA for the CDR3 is TGTGCCAGCAGCCACGGTGGTGAGACCCAGTACTTC.

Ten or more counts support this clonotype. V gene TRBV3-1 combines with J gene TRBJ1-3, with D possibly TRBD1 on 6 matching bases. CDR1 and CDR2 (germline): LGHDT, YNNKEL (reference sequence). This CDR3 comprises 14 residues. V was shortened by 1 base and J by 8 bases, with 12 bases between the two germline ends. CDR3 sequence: CASSQVNEGDTIYF. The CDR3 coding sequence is TGTGCCAGCAGCCAAGTAAACGAGGGGGACACCATATATTTT.

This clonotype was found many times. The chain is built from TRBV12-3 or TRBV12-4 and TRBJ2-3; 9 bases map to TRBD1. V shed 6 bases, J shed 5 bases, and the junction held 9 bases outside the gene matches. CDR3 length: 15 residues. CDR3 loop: CASSEQGAQGDTQYF. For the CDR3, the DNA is TGTGCCAGCAGCGAACAGGGGGCGCAGGGAGATACGCAGTATTTT.

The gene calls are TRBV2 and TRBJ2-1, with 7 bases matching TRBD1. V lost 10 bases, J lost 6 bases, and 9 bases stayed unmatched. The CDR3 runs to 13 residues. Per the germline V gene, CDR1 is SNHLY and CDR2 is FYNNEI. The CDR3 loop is CAISNDRANEQFF. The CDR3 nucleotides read TGTGCCATATCAAATGACAGGGCCAATGAGCAGTTCTTC. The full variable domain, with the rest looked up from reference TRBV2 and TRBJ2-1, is EPEVTQTPSHQVTQMGQEVILRCVPISNHLYFYWYRQILGQKVEFLVSFYNNEISEKSEIFDDQFSVERPDGSNFTLKIRSTKLEDSAMYFCAISNDRANEQFFGPGTRLTVL.

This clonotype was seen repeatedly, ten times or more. CDR3 bases: TGTGCCAGCAGTCCCTACACCGTACCCCAGCATTTT. It encodes CASSPYTVPQHF. This chain uses TRBV28 with TRBJ1-5, with D unresolved. CDR3 size: 12 residues. Per the germline V gene, CDR1 is MDHEN and CDR2 is SYDVKM. Trimming shortened V by 5 bases and J by 10 bases, and 12 bases separated the two germline ends.